This record covers a single T cell receptor (beta chain). As yet, its antigen is unknown. The data originate from a study of cytomegalovirus exposure and HLA in healthy donors. Study-wide background: The 90 to 150 validation repertoires used the same platform as the 666 first-cohort repertoires, a later analysis reported. Study results and limitations: That first-cohort TCR clusters tended to co-occur in the roughly 120 validation repertoires was found in a later analysis. Investigators reported under 200 TCR beta chains as tied to cytomegalovirus.

Data came from immunoSEQ multiplex PCR; TCRdb stores just in-frame clones and leaves some out. This sample has approximately 240,000 clones, with 90% to 95% found just once. The V gene's germline CDR1 is SGHRS and CDR2 YFSETQ. The CDR3 runs to 18 residues. Trimming at V came to 4 bases and at J to 2 bases, leaving 16 bases not matched to a gene. The receptor was isolated from a woman younger than 30 in good health and CMV-seronegative. The chain has TRBV5-1 and TRBJ2-3, with 7 nucleotides matching TRBD2. The specimen was PBMCs. Here the CDR3 DNA reads TGCGCCAGCAGCCTTTCGAGGGCTAGCGGAGACCTCACAGATACGCAGTATTTT. This gives the protein CASSLSRASGDLTDTQYF.